The 16 T cell receptor beta chains below all came from one sample that was sequenced in a study of post-analysis software for immune sequencing data. Tagging with unique molecular identifiers was a feature of the TCR beta cDNA libraries. TCRdb analysed the PCR reads with MiXCR anew, one entry per CDR3 protein. The data show 600,000 to 750,000 distinct CDR3 sequences, around 64% seen once. Study results and caveats: A handful of TRBV segments, including TRBV5-6, TRBV5-1 and TRBV20-1, were more frequent in patients than controls.

These receptors lack a known antigen. The sequenced material came from blood. The receptors stem from a girl aged 2 to 10 with multiple sclerosis.

This clonotype has just a few counts. V and J are TRBV12-3 or TRBV12-4 and TRBJ1-2, with no clear D. V gave up 0 bases and J gave up 1 base, with 6 bases separating them. The CDR3 consists of 14 residues. The CDR3 nucleotides are TGTGCCAGCAGTTTAGCAGGATTTAACTATGGCTACACCTTC. This gives the protein CASSLAGFNYGYTF.

The chain links TRBV29-1 to TRBJ1-2; D is ambiguous. V lost 2 bases to trimming and J lost 4 bases, with 14 bases between them. Germline CDR1 reads SQVTM; CDR2 reads ANQGSEA. This CDR3 spans 14 amino acids. CDR3 sequence: CSVEFVVGSYGYTF. The CDR3 DNA reads as TGCAGCGTTGAATTTGTAGTAGGGAGCTATGGCTACACCTTC. Variable domain in full (rest from reference TRBV29-1 and TRBJ1-2): SAVISQKPSRDICQRGTSLTIQCQVDSQVTMMFWYRQQPGQSLTLIATANQGSEATYESGFVIDKFPISRPNLTFSTLTVSNMSPEDSSIYLCSVEFVVGSYGYTFGSGTRLTVV.

The chain links TRBV20-1 to TRBJ2-5; 11 bases fit TRBD1. CDR3 size: 15 residues. Trimming removed 2 bases from V and 1 base from J; junction bases left unmatched: 3. Germline V gives CDR1 DFQATT, CDR2 SNEGSKA (reference sequence). The CDR3 sequence: CSARWDRGFQETQYF. The CDR3, as DNA: TGCAGTGCTAGATGGGACAGGGGGTTCCAAGAGACCCAGTACTTC.

The chain combines TRBV10-3 with TRBJ1-5; D uncertain. V was cut by 11 bases and J by 1 base, with 12 bases left in between. The CDR3 extends over 13 amino acids. The germline CDR1 and CDR2 sequences are ENHRY and SYGVKD. CDR3 sequence reads: CAASGLSNQPQHF. The CDR3 nucleotides are TGTGCCGCATCGGGGTTAAGCAATCAGCCCCAGCATTTT.

V and J are TRBV5-5 and TRBJ2-1; 9 bases fit TRBD1. Germline V gene lookup returns CDR1 SGHKS and CDR2 YYEKEE (reference sequence). CDR3 size: 14 residues. Trimming at V came to 4 bases and at J to 12 bases, leaving 11 bases not matched to a gene. The CDR3 nucleotides are TGTGCCAGCAGCGCCGGGACAGGGTACCTCCGGCAGTTCTTC. Translation: CASSAGTGYLRQFF.

This chain connects TRBV20-1 to TRBJ2-3, with no clear D. This CDR3 has 15 residues. V was cut by 6 bases and J by 0 bases, with 16 bases left in between. Germline V lookup: CDR1 DFQATT, CDR2 SNEGSKA (reference sequence). CDR3 residues: CSAPYLLTSTDTQYF. The CDR3 DNA sequence: TGCAGTGCCCCATACTTGCTGACTAGCACAGATACGCAGTATTTT.

The chain joins TRBV3-1 to TRBJ2-7; tentatively, D is TRBD1 or TRBD2 (5 bases each). The CDR3 spans 15 residues. Germline V gives CDR1 LGHDT, CDR2 YNNKEL (reference sequence). V lost 4 bases and J lost 0, with 13 bases in between. The CDR3 is CASSRRGVLSYEQYF. In nucleotides, the CDR3 is TGTGCCAGCAGCCGCCGAGGGGTCCTCTCCTACGAGCAGTACTTC.

This sequence joins TRBV7-3 and TRBJ2-5; D is perhaps TRBD2 (5 bases). From germline, CDR1 is SGHTA and CDR2 FQGTGA. Trimming removed 5 bases at V and 2 bases at J, with 9 bases between. The CDR3 runs to 13 residues. CDR3 nucleotides: TGTGCCAGCAGCGTTGACTATCAAGAGACCCAGTACTTC. Translating it yields CASSVDYQETQYF.

V gene TRBV15 combines with J gene TRBJ1-4; D is unresolved. Trimming pared 1 base from V and 8 bases from J, leaving 8 bases between. In germline, CDR1 is LNHNV, CDR2 YYDKDF (reference sequence). The CDR3 has 13 amino acids. CDR3 nucleotide sequence: TGTGCCACCAGCAGAGGTATTGGGGAAAAACTGTTTTTT. It translates to CATSRGIGEKLFF.

This chain uses TRBV24-1 with TRBJ2-3; 13 nucleotides align to TRBD2. The CDR3 contains 17 residues. V was pared by 2 bases and J by 5 bases, with 6 bases of the junction left unmatched. Germline V gene sequence: CDR1 KGHDR, CDR2 SFDVKD. This CDR3 is CATSDSTSGRSIDTQYF. In nucleotides, the CDR3 is TGTGCCACCAGTGATTCGACTAGCGGGAGGTCTATAGATACGCAGTATTTT.

V is TRBV20-1 and J is TRBJ2-3, with a weak D call TRBD1 (5 bases). Trimming left V 6 bases short and J 7 bases short, with 26 bases between. This CDR3 comprises 16 residues. Per germline, CDR1 DFQATT and CDR2 SNEGSKA (reference sequence). The CDR3 is CSAQPSLGQGANTQYF. The CDR3 nucleotides are TGCAGTGCCCAGCCAAGTTTAGGGCAGGGTGCGAATACGCAGTATTTT.

V is TRBV10-3 and J is TRBJ1-6; 7 bases match TRBD1. This CDR3 comprises 16 residues. V shed 0 bases and J 7 bases; nucleotides not matched to a gene: 6. Germline V gene data show CDR1 as ENHRY and CDR2 as SYGVKD. CDR3 sequence reads: CAISESRDRENSPLHF. The CDR3 nucleotides are TGTGCCATCAGTGAGTCGCGAGACAGGGAGAATTCACCCCTCCACTTT.

This chain links TRBV27 with TRBJ2-7; tentatively, D is TRBD1 (5 bases). The CDR3 is 13 residues long. Germline-derived CDR1 and CDR2 are MNHEY and SMNVEV (reference sequence). With 5 bases removed from V and 5 bases from J, the gap between germline ends came to 13 bases. CDR3 region: CASSPLQVNEQYF. The CDR3 bases are TGTGCCAGCAGTCCCCTACAGGTAAACGAGCAGTACTTC.

This clonotype occurred many times. The chain is built from TRBV6-6 and TRBJ2-5, with 8 bases aligning to TRBD1. Trimming removed 5 bases from V and 5 bases from J; junction bases left unmatched: 4. The length of the CDR3 is 13 residues. From germline, CDR1 is MNHNY and CDR2 SVGAGI (reference sequence). CDR3 sequence: CASSGQGRETQYF. The CDR3 coding sequence is TGTGCCAGCAGTGGACAGGGCAGGGAGACCCAGTACTTC.

The chain recombines TRBV12-3 or TRBV12-4 with TRBJ2-5, with TRBD2 matching 10 bases. V was clipped by 4 bases and J by 4 bases; unmatched bases: 6. The CDR3 covers 15 residues. The CDR3: CASSSAGGLLETQYF. CDR3 sequence (DNA): TGTGCCAGCAGTTCAGCGGGAGGGCTCTTAGAGACCCAGTACTTC.

The V and J genes are TRBV29-1 and TRBJ1-2; D might be TRBD1 (6 bases). Deletions cut 7 bases from V and 8 bases from J, with 23 bases between. Per the germline V gene, CDR1 is SQVTM and CDR2 is ANQGSEA. This CDR3 comprises 14 residues. The CDR3 sequence: CSAGWTVNQNGYTF. Written as DNA, the CDR3 is TGCAGCGCGGGGTGGACAGTTAATCAGAACGGCTACACCTTC.